These T cell receptor beta chains were read from a single sample in a study of T cells in tumors after PD-1 blockade. Assay: immunoSEQ multiplex PCR; the TCRdb copy retains only in-frame clones and omits some. The sample lists some 14,000 clones, 65% to 70% occurring once. The specimen comprised tumor tissue, sampled after anti-PD-1 treatment. The receptors were gathered from a human donor with cutaneous squamous cell carcinoma. Each CDR3 is given with its conserved first and last residue. D genes are given only for firm matches. Some rows mark clone size as missing; the rest say once, few, many or name a class of expanded clone.

J	D	V	size	CDR3	DNA
TRBJ2-7	TRBD1	TRBV12-3/TRBV12-4	medium-sized	CASRGDREVEQYF	TGTGCCAGCAGGGGGGACAGGGAAGTCGAGCAGTACTTC
TRBJ1-2	TRBD1	TRBV6-1	.	CASSEATGGWYGYTF	TGTGCCAGCAGTGAAGCTACAGGGGGCTGGTATGGCTACACCTTC
TRBJ2-3	TRBD2	TRBV3-1/TRBV3-2	.	CASSKNIASGSTDTQYF	TGTGCCAGCAGTAAAAATATCGCTAGCGGGAGCACAGATACGCAGTATTTT
TRBJ1-4	TRBD1	TRBV6-6	.	CASSYSDRGTNEKLFF	TGTGCCAGCAGTTACTCTGACAGGGGCACTAATGAAAAACTGTTTTTT
TRBJ1-1	.	TRBV29-1	.	CSGGDRPNTEAFF	TGCAGCGGGGGCGACAGGCCGAACACTGAAGCTTTCTTT
TRBJ1-5	.	TRBV6-6	once	CASSYGSNQPQHF	TGTGCCAGCAGTTACGGGAGCAATCAGCCCCAGCATTTT
TRBJ2-3	.	TRBV5-6	.	CASSLSGADTQYF	TGTGCCAGCAGCTTATCGGGCGCAGATACGCAGTATTTT
TRBJ2-7	TRBD1	TRBV10-2	medium-sized	CASSDGDRGKAYEQYF	TGCGCCAGCAGTGATGGGGACAGGGGGAAGGCGTACGAGCAGTACTTC
TRBJ2-6	.	TRBV9	.	CASSSDSSGANVLTF	TGTGCCAGCAGCTCCGACAGCTCTGGGGCCAACGTCTTGACTTTC
TRBJ2-7	.	TRBV21-1	.	CASSKYEQYF	TGTGCCAGCAGCAAATACGAGCAGTACTTC
TRBJ1-6	TRBD1	TRBV6-5	.	CASSDRGRNSPLHF	TGTGCCAGCAGCGACAGGGGAAGGAATTCACCCCTCCACTTT
TRBJ2-4	.	TRBV9	.	CASSGTASKNIQYF	TGTGCCAGCAGCGGGACGGCGTCCAAAAACATTCAGTACTTC
TRBJ2-7	TRBD1	TRBV5-1	medium-sized	CASSLSGQGAREQYF	TGCGCCAGCAGCTTGTCGGGACAGGGGGCGCGCGAGCAGTACTTC
TRBJ2-2	TRBD1	TRBV30	.	CAWRATGTGEYWTGELFF	TGTGCCTGGAGGGCAACCGGGACAGGGGAGTATTGGACCGGGGAGCTGTTTTTT
TRBJ2-1	.	TRBV6-5	.	CASSRTGYSYNEQFF	TGTGCCAGCAGTAGAACGGGATACTCCTACAATGAGCAGTTCTTC
TRBJ2-7	TRBD1	TRBV30	.	CAWTRGQGGYEQYF	TGTGCCTGGACCCGAGGACAGGGGGGTTACGAGCAGTACTTC
TRBJ2-5	.	TRBV7-6	.	CASSSTGHQETQYF	TGTGCCAGCAGCTCAACGGGTCACCAAGAGACCCAGTACTTC
TRBJ1-2	.	TRBV19	medium-sized	CASSPGRNYGYTF	TGTGCCAGTAGTCCGGGACGGAACTATGGCTACACCTTC
TRBJ2-3	.	TRBV6-1	few	CASSDYGLGTDTQYF	TGTGCCAGCAGTGATTATGGGTTGGGCACAGATACGCAGTATTTT
TRBJ1-2	TRBD1	TRBV28	.	CASSREKPWTGNGYTF	TGTGCCAGCAGTCGAGAAAAACCTTGGACAGGGAATGGCTACACCTTC
TRBJ2-6	.	TRBV30	.	CAWREQFSGANVLTF	TGTGCCTGGAGGGAACAGTTCTCTGGGGCCAACGTCCTGACTTTC
TRBJ2-7	TRBD2	TRBV9	medium-sized	CASSGLAGGPMYEQYF	TGTGCCAGCAGCGGACTAGCGGGAGGGCCGATGTACGAGCAGTACTTC
TRBJ2-7	TRBD2	TRBV6-5	medium-sized	CASSRSGYEQYF	TGTGCCAGCAGCCGTAGCGGGTACGAGCAGTACTTC
TRBJ2-1	.	TRBV7-2	.	CASSLAGVNEQFF	TGTGCCAGCAGCTTAGCGGGGGTGAATGAGCAGTTCTTC
TRBJ2-1	.	TRBV6-5	.	CASSIRGPVEQFF	TGTGCCAGCAGTATTCGGGGGCCCGTGGAGCAGTTCTTC
TRBJ2-1	TRBD1	TRBV24-1	once	CATSDSGTGFNNEQFF	TGTGCCACCAGTGATTCCGGGACAGGATTCAACAATGAGCAGTTCTTC
TRBJ2-2	.	TRBV11-3	.	CASSGSPGIGTGELFF	TGTGCCAGCAGCGGGTCCCCGGGGATAGGTACCGGGGAGCTGTTTTTT
TRBJ2-1	.	TRBV24-1	.	CATSALTNGEQFF	TGTGCCACCAGTGCCTTAACTAACGGCGAGCAGTTCTTC
TRBJ1-5	.	TRBV2	.	CASSREQKQPQHF	TGTGCCAGCAGTCGGGAGCAAAAGCAGCCCCAGCATTTT
TRBJ2-7	.	TRBV21-1	.	CASTSPRGQGFDTSYEQYF	TGTGCCAGCACCAGCCCTAGGGGACAGGGTTTCGACACCTCCTACGAGCAGTACTTC
TRBJ1-3	.	TRBV19	.	CASSQPGGGNTIYF	TGTGCCAGTAGTCAACCCGGTGGAGGAAACACCATATATTTT
TRBJ2-1	.	TRBV24-1	.	CATSHRGRVGNEQFF	TGTGCCACCAGCCACCGAGGCAGGGTCGGGAATGAGCAGTTCTTC
TRBJ1-4	TRBD1	TRBV19	.	CATGQGSATNEKLFF	TGTGCCACCGGACAGGGGAGTGCAACTAATGAAAAACTGTTTTTT
TRBJ1-6	.	TRBV5-6	.	CASTYLFTGGYNSPLHF	TGTGCCAGCACCTACCTATTCACGGGAGGCTATAATTCACCCCTCCACTTT
TRBJ2-1	.	TRBV21-1	.	CASSKVGGGTYNEQFF	.
TRBJ1-1	.	TRBV6-5	.	CASSYGRAGTEAFF	TGTGCCAGCAGTTATGGGCGCGCGGGGACTGAAGCTTTCTTT
TRBJ1-2	.	TRBV5-1	.	CASSRGTDAARSGYTF	TGCGCCAGCAGCCGGGGAACGGACGCGGCCCGATCCGGCTACACCTTC
TRBJ1-1	.	TRBV28	.	CASSLSQTEAFF	TGTGCCAGCAGTTTATCCCAAACTGAAGCTTTCTTT
TRBJ2-3	TRBD1	TRBV7-2	.	CASSGPGQGTDTQYF	TGTGCCAGCAGCGGGCCGGGACAGGGCACAGATACGCAGTATTTT
TRBJ1-4	.	TRBV14	few	CASSSPTSKVEKLFF	TGTGCCAGCAGCTCCCCGACATCTAAGGTTGAAAAACTGTTTTTT
TRBJ1-3	.	TRBV9	.	CASSVDGQYGNTIYF	TGTGCCAGCAGCGTAGACGGACAGTACGGAAACACCATATATTTT
TRBJ1-2	TRBD1	TRBV28	once	CASSPAGGTGTNYGYTF	TGTGCCAGCAGTCCCGCCGGGGGGACAGGAACTAACTATGGCTACACCTTC
TRBJ2-7	TRBD1	TRBV5-1	.	CASSGMGQGGGEQYF	TGCGCCAGCAGCGGGATGGGACAGGGAGGCGGCGAGCAGTACTTC
TRBJ2-2	TRBD1	TRBV19	.	CASTPGTASNTGELFF	TGTGCCAGTACCCCCGGGACAGCCTCGAACACCGGGGAGCTGTTTTTT
TRBJ2-2	.	TRBV27	few	CASTEGRRGRTGELFF	TGTGCCAGCACCGAGGGTCGGAGAGGCCGGACCGGGGAGCTGTTTTTT
TRBJ1-2	.	TRBV21-1	.	CASSRFMQGRNGYTF	TGTGCCAGCAGCAGATTTATGCAGGGAAGGAATGGCTACACCTTC
TRBJ2-5	.	TRBV9	.	CASSAGLNVETQYF	TGTGCCAGCAGCGCGGGACTTAACGTAGAGACCCAGTACTTC
TRBJ1-1	.	TRBV19	.	CASSIGAGRMNTEAFF	TGTGCCAGTAGTATAGGGGCAGGGAGAATGAACACTGAAGCTTTCTTT
TRBJ2-5	TRBD2	TRBV5-1	few	CASSWSGGAEETQYF	TGCGCCAGCAGCTGGAGCGGGGGGGCCGAAGAGACCCAGTACTTC
TRBJ2-4	TRBD1	TRBV5-5	.	CASSSGRGISKNIQYF	TGTGCCAGCAGCTCAGGCAGGGGGATATCCAAAAACATTCAGTACTTC
TRBJ1-4	.	TRBV6-5	.	CASTGARSQKLFF	TGTGCCAGCACGGGGGCGCGGAGCCAAAAACTGTTTTTT
TRBJ2-7	.	TRBV30	.	CAWSGVGEAEQYF	TGTGCCTGGAGTGGGGTAGGGGAGGCCGAGCAGTACTTC
TRBJ1-2	TRBD1	TRBV3-1/TRBV3-2	.	CASSQTGLGGYTF	TGTGCCAGCAGCCAGACAGGGTTGGGTGGCTACACCTTC
TRBJ2-2	.	TRBV6-5	.	CASSYGYTNTGELFF	TGTGCCAGCAGTTACGGCTATACAAACACCGGGGAGCTGTTTTTT